These T cell receptor beta chains were read from a single sample in a study of T cells after yellow fever vaccination. TCRdb re-called the 5' RACE reads through MiXCR, storing one row per CDR3 protein. The profile shows 95,000 to 150,000 distinct CDR3 sequences, 8% to 10% of them singletons. The input for sequencing was CD8+ T cells sorted from PBMCs, taken on the day of the yellow fever booster vaccination. The receptors were sampled from a man between 18 and 29 years old who received the YFV17D yellow fever vaccine. Both conserved end residues are part of each CDR3. D genes are given only for firm matches. Where a row states a size, it is once, few, many or the class of an expanded clone; other rows omit it.

v_gene	j_gene	len	d_gene	abundance	CDR3aa	CDR3nt
TRBV27	TRBJ2-7	12	TRBD1	-	CASRTGAYEQYF	TGTGCCAGCAGAACAGGGGCCTACGAGCAGTACTTC
TRBV6-2/TRBV6-3	TRBJ2-4	13	-	-	CASSHGQKNIQYF	TGTGCCAGCAGCCATGGACAGAAAAACATTCAGTACTTC
TRBV4-2	TRBJ2-5	13	-	-	CASSHRLQETQYF	TGTGCCAGCAGCCATCGACTCCAAGAGACCCAGTACTTC
TRBV7-9	TRBJ1-4	14	TRBD1	many	CASSSGQPNEKLFF	TGTGCCAGCAGCTCGGGACAGCCAAATGAAAAACTGTTTTTT
TRBV5-1	TRBJ1-1	15	-	-	CASSLTGKGNTEAFF	TGCGCCAGCAGCTTGACAGGGAAAGGGAACACTGAAGCTTTCTTT
TRBV11-2	TRBJ2-1	15	-	few	CASSPSLDSYNEQFF	TGTGCCAGCAGCCCTTCTCTCGACTCCTACAATGAGCAGTTCTTC
TRBV20-1	TRBJ2-3	14	-	-	CSARVGSVDDTQYF	TGCAGTGCTAGAGTGGGGTCGGTTGACGATACGCAGTATTTT
TRBV19	TRBJ2-7	14	TRBD2	few	CASSMGLRSYEQYF	TGTGCCAGTAGTATGGGACTAAGATCCTACGAGCAGTACTTC
TRBV4-2	TRBJ1-1	15	-	few	CASSSSQAWNTEAFF	TGTGCCAGCAGCAGTAGCCAGGCCTGGAACACTGAAGCTTTCTTT
TRBV4-1	TRBJ2-7	15	-	few	CASSQDLQEPYEQYF	TGCGCCAGCAGCCAAGATTTGCAGGAGCCCTACGAGCAGTACTTC
TRBV7-2	TRBJ1-5	16	TRBD1	-	CASSAHPRDSHQPQHF	TGTGCCAGCAGCGCCCACCCCAGGGACAGCCATCAGCCCCAGCATTTT
TRBV7-6	TRBJ2-5	17	TRBD2	few	CASSWRLAGAIEETQYF	TGTGCCAGCAGCTGGCGCCTAGCGGGGGCGATCGAAGAGACCCAGTACTTC
TRBV4-3	TRBJ1-5	14	-	many	CASSQVVADQPQHF	TGCGCCAGCAGCCAAGTCGTGGCGGATCAGCCCCAGCATTTT
TRBV20-1	TRBJ1-1	15	-	many	CSAREVGGENTEAFF	TGCAGTGCTAGAGAAGTTGGGGGGGAGAACACTGAAGCTTTCTTT
TRBV3-2	TRBJ1-1	14	-	-	CASSQDSGNTEAFF	TGTGCCAGCAGCCAAGATTCTGGTAACACTGAAGCTTTCTTT
TRBV7-9	TRBJ1-5	17	-	-	CASSSVRPAGADQPQHF	TGTGCCAGCAGCTCAGTACGGCCAGCGGGCGCCGATCAGCCCCAGCATTTT
TRBV13	TRBJ2-5	17	TRBD2	-	CASTERLAGGRGETQYF	TGTGCCAGCACAGAGCGCCTAGCGGGGGGCCGGGGAGAGACCCAGTACTTC